Following are 2 T cell receptor beta chains from one sample sequenced in a study of breast tumors, draining lymph nodes, adjacent tissues. TCRdb called the multiplex PCR reads again in MiXCR, with one record for every CDR3 protein. The data show over 10,000 distinct CDR3 sequences, around 70% seen once. The sequenced sample consisted of tumor-adjacent breast tissue. These receptor sequences come from a female donor with breast cancer. Some clones in this sample may be carry-over from other donors' samples.

This rearrangement joins TRBV7-3 to TRBJ1-3; D unresolved. This CDR3 comprises 15 residues. V was cut by 0 bases and J by 0 bases, with 6 bases left in between. Looked up from germline, CDR1 is SGHTA and CDR2 is FQGTGA. CDR3 region: CASSLTGGSGNTIYF. CDR3 DNA: TGTGCCAGCAGCTTAACGGGAGGCTCTGGAAACACCATATATTTT.

This clonotype was seen at least ten times. The V call is TRBV3-1, the J call TRBJ1-5; D is undetermined. Germline CDR1 is LGHDT and CDR2 is YNNKEL (reference sequence). The V end was cut by 0 bases, the J end by 1 base, with 1 base between. The CDR3 sequence is 13 residues long. The CDR3 reads CASSQDSNQPQHF. CDR3 nucleotides: TGTGCCAGCAGCCAAGACAGCAATCAGCCCCAGCATTTT. The variable domain in full, completed from reference TRBV3-1 and TRBJ1-5, reads DTAVSQTPKYLVTQMGNDKSIKCEQNLGHDTMYWYKQDSKKFLKIMFSYNNKELIINETVPNRFSPKSPDKAHLNLHINSLELGDSAVYFCASSQDSNQPQHFGDGTRLSIL.